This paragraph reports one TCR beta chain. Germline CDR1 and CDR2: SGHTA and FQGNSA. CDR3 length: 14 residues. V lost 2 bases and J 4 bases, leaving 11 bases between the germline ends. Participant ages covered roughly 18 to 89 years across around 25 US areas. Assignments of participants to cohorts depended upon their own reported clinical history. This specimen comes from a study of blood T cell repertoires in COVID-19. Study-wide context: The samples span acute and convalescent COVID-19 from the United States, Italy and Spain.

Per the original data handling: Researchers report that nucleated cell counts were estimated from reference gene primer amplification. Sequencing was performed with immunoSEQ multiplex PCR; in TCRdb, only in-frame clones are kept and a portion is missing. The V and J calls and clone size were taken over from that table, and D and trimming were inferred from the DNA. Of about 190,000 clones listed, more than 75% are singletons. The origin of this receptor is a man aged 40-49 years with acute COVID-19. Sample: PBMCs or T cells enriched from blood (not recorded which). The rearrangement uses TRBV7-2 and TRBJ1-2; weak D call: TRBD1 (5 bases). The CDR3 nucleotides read TGTGCCAGCAGCTTAAATCAGGGATCCTATGGCTACACCTTC. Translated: CASSLNQGSYGYTF. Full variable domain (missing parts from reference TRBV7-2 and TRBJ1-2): GAGVSQSPSNKVTEKGKDVELRCDPISGHTALYWYRQSLGQGLEFLIYFQGNSAPDKSGLPSDRFSAERTGGSVSTLTIQRTQQEDSAVYLCASSLNQGSYGYTFGSGTRLTVV.